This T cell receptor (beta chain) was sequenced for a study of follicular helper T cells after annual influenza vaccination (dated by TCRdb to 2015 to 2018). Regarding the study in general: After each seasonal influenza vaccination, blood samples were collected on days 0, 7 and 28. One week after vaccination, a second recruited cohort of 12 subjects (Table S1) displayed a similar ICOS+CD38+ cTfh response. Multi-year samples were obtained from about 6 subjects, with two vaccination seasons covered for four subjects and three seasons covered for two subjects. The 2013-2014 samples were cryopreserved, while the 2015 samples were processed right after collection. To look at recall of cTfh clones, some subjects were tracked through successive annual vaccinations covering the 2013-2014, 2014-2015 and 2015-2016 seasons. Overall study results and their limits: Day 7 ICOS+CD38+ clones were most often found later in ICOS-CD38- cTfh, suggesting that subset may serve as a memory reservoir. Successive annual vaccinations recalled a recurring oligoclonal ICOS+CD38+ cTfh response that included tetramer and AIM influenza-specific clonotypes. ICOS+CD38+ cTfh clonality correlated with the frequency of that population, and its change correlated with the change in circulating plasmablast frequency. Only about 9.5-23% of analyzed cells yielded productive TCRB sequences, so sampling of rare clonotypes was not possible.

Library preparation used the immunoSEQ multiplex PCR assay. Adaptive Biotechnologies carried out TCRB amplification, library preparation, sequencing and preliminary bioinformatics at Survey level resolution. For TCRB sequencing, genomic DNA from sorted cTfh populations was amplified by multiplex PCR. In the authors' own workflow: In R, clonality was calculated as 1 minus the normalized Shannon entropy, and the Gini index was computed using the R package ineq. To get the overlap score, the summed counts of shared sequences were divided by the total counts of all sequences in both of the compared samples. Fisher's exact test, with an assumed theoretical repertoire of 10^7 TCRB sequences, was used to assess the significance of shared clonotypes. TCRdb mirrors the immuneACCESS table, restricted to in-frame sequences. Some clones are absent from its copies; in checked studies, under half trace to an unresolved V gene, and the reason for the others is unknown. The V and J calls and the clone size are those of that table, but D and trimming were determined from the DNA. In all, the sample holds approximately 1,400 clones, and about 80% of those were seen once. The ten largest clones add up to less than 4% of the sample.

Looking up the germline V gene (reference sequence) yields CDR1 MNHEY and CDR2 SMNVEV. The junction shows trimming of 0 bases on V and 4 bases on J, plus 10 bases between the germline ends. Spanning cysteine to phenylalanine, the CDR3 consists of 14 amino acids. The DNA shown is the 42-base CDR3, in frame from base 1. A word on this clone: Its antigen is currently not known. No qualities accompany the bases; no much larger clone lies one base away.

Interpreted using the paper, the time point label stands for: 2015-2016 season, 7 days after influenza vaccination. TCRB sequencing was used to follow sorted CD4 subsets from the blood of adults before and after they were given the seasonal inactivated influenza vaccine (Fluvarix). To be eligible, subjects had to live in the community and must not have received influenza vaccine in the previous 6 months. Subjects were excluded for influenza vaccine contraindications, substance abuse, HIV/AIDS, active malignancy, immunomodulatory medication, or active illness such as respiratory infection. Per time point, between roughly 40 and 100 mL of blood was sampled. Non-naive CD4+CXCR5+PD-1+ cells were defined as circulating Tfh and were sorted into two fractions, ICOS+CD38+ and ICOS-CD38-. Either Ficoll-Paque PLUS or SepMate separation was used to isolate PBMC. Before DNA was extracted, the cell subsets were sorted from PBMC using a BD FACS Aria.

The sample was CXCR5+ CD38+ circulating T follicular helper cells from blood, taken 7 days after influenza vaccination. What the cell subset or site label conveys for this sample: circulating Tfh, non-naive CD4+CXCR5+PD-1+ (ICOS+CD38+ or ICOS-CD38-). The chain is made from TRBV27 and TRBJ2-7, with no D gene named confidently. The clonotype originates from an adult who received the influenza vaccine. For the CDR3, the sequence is CASSLSPPGYEQYF. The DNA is TGTGCCAGCAGTTTATCGCCCCCGGGTTACGAGCAGTACTTC.